This note documents a single T cell receptor beta chain sequence. Its specificity is not known. Only in-frame clones appear in the TCRdb table, and some are missing; sequencing was by immunoSEQ multiplex PCR. The table includes tens of thousands of clones, about 80% detected once. This entry belongs to a study of PD-1 blockade in mismatch repair-deficient tumors. A few pembrolizumab responders had their TCRs sequenced. General study results and limits: After pembrolizumab, tumor-resident clones rose rapidly, then generally contracted before radiologic responses.

Germline CDR1 is SGHNT and CDR2 is YYREEE (reference sequence). This CDR3 is 16 amino acids long. V shed 4 bases and J shed 0 bases, with 15 bases lying between them. The sequence was obtained from an adult with mismatch repair-deficient cancer. The starting material was peripheral blood, obtained 4 weeks after starting pembrolizumab. The chain joins TRBV5-4 to TRBJ2-3; weak D call: TRBD2 (5 bases). CDR3 sequence reads: CASSRAEDSSTDTQYF. CDR3 DNA: TGTGCCAGCAGCCGAGCGGAAGACTCTAGCACAGATACGCAGTATTTT.